What follows describes a single T cell receptor beta chain. Antigen unknown. The researchers produced TCR beta cDNA from roughly 550 ng total RNA with a constant-region primer. Three nested multiplex PCR rounds of slightly modified ARM-PCR generated TCR beta libraries. Each of the first two PCR rounds ran approximately 10 cycles with TRBV1-TRBV30 forward and C-beta reverse primers. TCRdb called the multiplex PCR reads again in MiXCR, with one record for every CDR3 protein. Altogether about 310,000 distinct CDR3 sequences are present, around 50% being singletons, with the ten largest covering about a sixth. Germline V lookup: CDR1 SGHNT, CDR2 YYREEE (reference sequence). Losses at the gene ends were 4 bases for V and 8 bases for J; bases not matched to a gene: 6. This CDR3 has 15 amino acids. This entry comes from a study of tumor-infiltrating lymphocytes in primary liver carcinoma. As for the study in general: Patients underwent resection of primary liver carcinoma. Regardless of tissue type, samples showed similar yields of roughly 3.65 to 7.5 million productive TCRbeta reads. Findings and limits, study-wide: The use of bulk unsorted samples meant that CD4+ and CD8+ repertoires were not compared.

Both blood RNA, taken from unsorted whole blood, and germline DNA were extracted. This TCR was sampled from a woman aged 25 to 39 with primary liver carcinoma and hepatitis B virus infection. Input material: peripheral blood. The chain recombines TRBV5-4 with TRBJ2-1; TRBD2 matches 13 bases. CDR3 in DNA: TGTGCCAGCAGCACGGGACTAGCGGGACGGGATGAGCAGTTCTTC. The encoded protein is CASSTGLAGRDEQFF.